The 15 T cell receptor beta chains in this list originate from one sample, sequenced in a study of cytotoxic CD8 clonotypes in ibrutinib-treated CLL (dated by TCRdb to the early 2020s). Library method: the immunoSEQ multiplex PCR assay. This immuneACCESS table, as held by TCRdb, lists in-frame sequences with V and J called but not all clones. Of the missing ones, under half trace to an unresolved V gene in checked studies; the others have no known cause. Here the sample has fewer than 400,000 clones; 67% occur a single time. The top ten clones comprise under 8% of the sample. The sample consisted of PBMCs, taken after 36 months of ibrutinib treatment. The origin of the receptors is a human donor with chronic lymphocytic leukemia.

The rearrangement joins TRBV25-1 to TRBJ2-1; possible D gene TRBD1, 5 bases. Deletions cut 2 bases from V and 5 bases from J, with 19 bases between. The germline V gene encodes CDR1 MGHDK and CDR2 SYGVNS. The CDR3 consists of 17 residues. CDR3 region: CASSERPGPGTDNEQFF. CDR3 nucleotides: TGTGCCAGCAGTGAAAGGCCAGGGCCAGGCACAGACAATGAGCAGTTCTTC.

This chain uses TRBV29-1 with TRBJ2-1; 10 nucleotides agree with TRBD2. The germline gives CDR1 SQVTM, CDR2 ANQGSEA. The V and J ends lost 7 bases and 4 bases, in that order; junction bases with no gene match: 4. The CDR3 consists of 13 residues. Here the CDR3 reads CSAIAGGYNEQFF. In DNA form, the CDR3 reads TGCAGCGCCATAGCGGGGGGATACAATGAGCAGTTCTTC.

The rearrangement links TRBV25-1 to TRBJ2-1; 10 bases align to TRBD1. V gave up 4 bases and J gave up 12 bases; unmatched junction bases: 6. The germline CDR1 and CDR2 sequences are MGHDK and SYGVNS. This CDR3 is 13 amino acids long. CDR3 residues: CASSVGTGVWQFF. The CDR3 DNA is TGTGCCAGCAGTGTAGGGACAGGGGTATGGCAGTTCTTC.

The chain employs TRBV2 and TRBJ2-7; D unclear. Looked up from germline, CDR1 is SNHLY and CDR2 is FYNNEI. The CDR3 covers 16 residues. The ends were cut back, 6 bases at V and 7 bases at J, with 25 bases in the middle. The chain's CDR3 is CASRPRAYGTSTEQYF. The CDR3, as DNA: TGTGCCAGCAGACCCCGTGCGTATGGTACCTCTACGGAGCAGTACTTC.

V and J are TRBV5-1 and TRBJ2-1, with D tentatively TRBD2 (5 bases). V was clipped by 0 bases and J by 4 bases, with 11 bases between them. The germline gives CDR1 SGHRS, CDR2 YFSETQ. CDR3 length: 15 amino acids. The DNA of the CDR3 is TGCGCCAGCAGCTTGGACGGGAACGATTACAATGAGCAGTTCTTC. As protein: CASSLDGNDYNEQFF.

V gene TRBV4-1 combines with J gene TRBJ1-2, with TRBD1 as a possible D gene (5 bases). The germline gives CDR1 MGHRA, CDR2 YSYEKL. The CDR3 contains 18 residues. Trimming took off 1 base at V and 0 bases at J, with 18 bases between the two ends. CDR3 region: CASSQVKGPGSSNYGYTF. In DNA form, the CDR3 reads TGCGCCAGCAGCCAAGTGAAGGGACCCGGGAGCTCTAACTATGGCTACACCTTC.

V and J are TRBV11-1 and TRBJ1-5; D gene uncertain. CDR1 and CDR2 (germline): SGHAT, FQDESV (reference sequence). This CDR3 is built from 13 residues. V was cut by 5 bases and J by 5 bases, with 10 bases left in between. Written as DNA, the CDR3 is TGTGCCAGCAGCAAAAACTTCGATCAGCCCCAGCATTTT. Protein product: CASSKNFDQPQHF.

The CDR3 DNA reads as TGTGCCAGCAGCTTATACCGGGGGCCGAACACTGAAGCTTTCTTT. It translates to CASSLYRGPNTEAFF. The rearrangement links TRBV7-3 to TRBJ1-1, with D possibly TRBD1 on 6 matching bases. This CDR3 contains 15 residues. V lost 2 bases to trimming and J lost 1 base, with 11 bases between them. Germline loops: CDR1 SGHTA, CDR2 FQGTGA. Full variable domain (missing parts from reference TRBV7-3 and TRBJ1-1): GAGVSQTPSNKVTEKGKYVELRCDPISGHTALYWYRQSLGQGPEFLIYFQGTGAADDSGLPNDRFFAVRPEGSVSTLKIQRTERGDSAVYLCASSLYRGPNTEAFFGQGTRLTVV.

This clone was recorded once. J is TRBJ2-7 and V is TRBV21-1; the DNA was not used to check the table's D call, TRBD2. TRBV21-1 is a pseudogene. This CDR3 has 17 residues. The CDR3 nucleotides are TGTGCCAGCAGCAAACGCGCGTTCGTCCGCGCCTCCTACGAGCAGTACTTC. Its translation: CASSKRAFVRASYEQYF.

The J gene is TRBJ1-1, the V gene TRBV13, with 7 bases lining up with TRBD1. This CDR3 is built from 14 residues. V trimming: 3 bases; J trimming: 3 bases; junction bases outside the gene matches: 4. The V gene's germline CDR1 is PRHDT and CDR2 FYEKMQ (reference sequence). CDR3 nucleotides: TGTGCCAGCAGCTTTAGGGGGCGGGACACTGAAGCTTTCTTT. It encodes CASSFRGRDTEAFF.

The chain employs TRBV9 and TRBJ2-7; no clear D gene. The V end lost 3 bases, the J end lost 6 bases, and 16 bases lay between the germline ends. This CDR3 comprises 14 residues. CDR1 and CDR2 from the germline V gene are SGDLS and YYNGEE. The CDR3 DNA reads as TGTGCCAGCAGCGCGCTCTCCCTCGCCCCCGAGCAGTACTTC. Amino acids: CASSALSLAPEQYF.

This chain joins TRBV5-6 and TRBJ2-5; 13 nucleotides match TRBD2. V was clipped by 3 bases and J by 5 bases; unmatched bases: 7. The germline V gene has CDR1 SGHDT and CDR2 YYEEEE. The CDR3 consists of 16 residues. The CDR3 protein is CASSSWTSGRSETQYF. In DNA, the CDR3 is TGTGCCAGCAGCTCCTGGACTAGCGGGAGATCGGAGACCCAGTACTTC. Combining the CDR3 with reference TRBV5-6 and TRBJ2-5 gives the whole variable domain DAGVTQSPTHLIKTRGQQVTLRCSPKSGHDTVSWYQQALGQGPQFIFQYYEEEERQRGNFPDRFSGHQFPNYSSELNVNALLLGDSALYLCASSSWTSGRSETQYFGPGTRLLVL.

V is TRBV11-3 and J is TRBJ2-2; TRBD1 might be the D (6 bases). V was trimmed by 3 bases and J by 4 bases, leaving 9 bases between them. Germline values: CDR1 SGHNT, CDR2 YENEEA. The CDR3 sequence is 14 residues long. The CDR3 loop reads CASSLNRATGELFF. The CDR3 nucleotides read TGTGCCAGCAGCTTGAACAGGGCCACCGGGGAGCTGTTTTTT.

J is TRBJ2-3 and V is TRBV19, with TRBD2 identical over 7 bases. Per the germline V gene, CDR1 is LNHDA and CDR2 is SQIVND (reference sequence). V was clipped by 4 bases and J by 0 bases; unmatched bases: 7. The CDR3 extends over 16 amino acids. CDR3 sequence reads: CASSRWGGPSTDTQYF. The CDR3, as DNA: TGTGCCAGTAGTAGGTGGGGGGGACCTAGCACAGATACGCAGTATTTT.

The rearrangement joins TRBV7-7 to TRBJ2-7, with 8 bases matching TRBD2. V shed 5 bases and J 1 base; nucleotides not matched to a gene: 7. Germline values: CDR1 SSHAT, CDR2 FNYEAQ (reference sequence). The CDR3 covers 15 residues. The CDR3 bases are TGTGCCAGCAGCCCGGGGGCGGGAGGTTCCTACGAGCAGTACTTC. This codes for CASSPGAGGSYEQYF.